This T cell receptor (beta chain) emerged from a study of beta chain features in type 1 diabetes (dated by TCRdb to 2017 to 2018). A note on the overall study: Mean age, gender distribution, total cell number and subset yield were not different between patients and healthy donors. In the study, TCRB repertoires of sorted circulating CD4+ T cell subsets from recently diagnosed type 1 diabetes patients were compared with those of matched healthy donors. Across all samples, approximately 100 million sorted cells were examined, and cell number per subset correlated strongly with RNA yield. Naive and central memory subsets were obtained from all 30 or so donors, but regulatory and stem cell-like memory subsets were isolated from only 8 patients and roughly 8 healthy donors. General study outcomes and caveats: At VDJ recombination sites, type 1 diabetes patients had fewer insertions and more deleted nucleotides, which implies abnormalities in thymic rearrangement. Because cDNA was sequenced instead of genomic DNA, activated cells with high expression could be over-represented, although the groups did not differ in activation or CD3 levels. Naive, central memory and regulatory TCRB repertoires appeared to be more similar among patients than among healthy donors. Shorter templates might be favored by PCR, yet because patient and control samples were amplified and corrected together, any such skew would affect both groups equally. HLA sub-analyses involved small numbers of individuals, so any influence of HLA type on TCRB rearrangement remained unresolved. In all four CD4+ subsets, TCRB CDR3 length was moderately but significantly shorter in type 1 diabetes patients.

Each donor gave one peripheral blood draw, averaging approximately 110 mL, which was collected into heparinised tubes. Naive, central memory, regulatory and stem cell-like memory CD4+ T cells were sorted on a BD FACSAria II using a panel including CD45RO, CCR7, CD25, CD127, CD95 and CD27. Purity was above 95% for every sorted population. PBMCs were isolated immediately by Lymphoprep density gradient centrifugation and stained directly without culture. So that batch effects would be minimized, each experiment stained and sorted samples in pairs, pairing one healthy donor with one patient. The entire isolated RNA was reverse transcribed using the High Capacity cDNA Reverse Transcription Kit, and thus expressed TCRB transcripts were sequenced. Deep immunoSEQ sequencing was applied to naive, central memory and regulatory T cell samples, giving an average of about 3.8 million total reads per sample. After sorted cells were lysed in RLT buffer, RNA was extracted with DNase-treated RNeasy Micro or Mini kits, with the choice depending on cell number. To prevent cross-contamination, each cell subset was processed individually, whereas patient and healthy donor samples were processed jointly. TCRB sequences were amplified from cDNA with the immunoSEQ multiplex PCR, producing 87-bp fragments spanning the CDR3 region. Sequencing of the amplicons was done on the Illumina HiSeq platform. Per the source publication's procedure: Synthetic template baselines were used to correct PCR bias computationally, reads within Hamming distance 2 were collapsed together, and singletons that could not be merged were discarded. Reads were aligned to IMGT to assign V, D and J genes, CDR3 length, and insertions or deletions at six rearrangement sites. Clonotype counts were normalized to sorted cell number within each subset before computing true diversity and Gini coefficients with the tcR R package. The overlap coefficient, calculated on TCRB nucleotide sequences, was used to quantify repertoire sharing. Out-of-frame TCRB sequences from naive cells were analyzed as a proxy for the pre-selection repertoire. This immuneACCESS table, as held by TCRdb, lists in-frame sequences with V and J called but not all clones. Of the missing ones, under half trace to an unresolved V gene in checked studies; the others have no known cause. V and J calls plus clone size are reproduced from that table; the DNA served to infer D and trimming. In this sample the table shows roughly 380,000 clones, around a fifth of which occur a single time. Under 0.055% of the sample belongs to the ten largest clones.

This clone has a handful of counts. This clone's antigen is unknown. The record has no base qualities; no much larger clone is one base away. The CDR3 goes from the cysteine to the phenylalanine over 14 residues. The read is trimmed to its CDR3 DNA, 42 bases read in frame from base 1. The germline V gene supplies CDR1 SGHDN and CDR2 FVKESK. V is trimmed back by 4 bases and J by 7 bases, and the junction contains 7 bases that no gene match accounts for. In this chain, TRBV14 is recombined with TRBJ2-1; TRBD1 lines up with 7 middle nucleotides. The origin of this receptor is a woman aged 18-35 years in good health. The sample consisted of naive CD4+ T cells from blood. This sample's cell subset or site label indicates: true naive CD4+ T cells. In nucleotides, the sequence is TGTGCCAGCAGCCGCCTATCACAGGGGAATGAGCAGTTCTTC. The encoded protein is CASSRLSQGNEQFF. This CDR3, with the reference TRBV14 and TRBJ2-1 proteins standing in past its ends, gives the full variable domain EAGVTQFPSHSVIEKGQTVTLRCDPISGHDNLYWYRRVMGKEIKFLLHFVKESKQDESGMPNNRFLAERTGGTYSTLKVQPAELEDSGVYFCASSRLSQGNEQFFGPGTRLTVL.